The clone carrying this T cell receptor beta chain was observed at least ten times. Its antigen remains unidentified. The sample comes from a study of early T cells in non-severe SARS-CoV-2 infection. Study summary: The sequenced material was bulk RNA from unsorted whole blood, and its chains were unpaired. General observations from the study: Matching with VDJdb favored anti-spike CD8 responses (missing private and CD4 specificities).

Each single cDNA molecule received a unique molecular identifier. TCRdb re-derived calls from the 5' RACE reads in MiXCR, one entry per CDR3 protein. The sample has tens of thousands of distinct CDR3 sequences, approximately 8% seen once. From germline, CDR1 is SQVTM and CDR2 ANQGSEA. Trimming took off 4 bases at V and 2 bases at J, with 12 bases between the two ends. The CDR3 runs to 13 residues. Sequences were derived from whole blood, sampled at baseline. The receptor was isolated from an adult who was a healthcare worker with PCR-confirmed SARS-CoV-2 infection or an uninfected control (not recorded which). V and J are TRBV29-1 and TRBJ2-7; the D gene is possibly TRBD2 (7 bases). The CDR3 spells CSVGGGRTYEQYF. Here the CDR3 DNA reads TGCAGCGTTGGGGGGGGCAGGACCTACGAGCAGTACTTC.